This T cell receptor (beta chain) came from a study of neurological immune-mediated disorders. Trimming cost V 6 bases and J 4 bases, with 15 bases left between them. The V gene's germline CDR1 is SQVTM and CDR2 ANQGSEA. This CDR3 is 13 amino acids long. This clonotype occurred many times. Specified time point: longitudinal time-point 3. Unsorted libraries were prepared from 2 million PBMCs held at -80 C. The cDNA was synthesized by means of template-switch 5'RACE, which was carried out with 10-nucleotide random UMIs. One entry per CDR3 protein results from TCRdb running MiXCR on the 5' RACE reads. The sample shows more than 50,000 distinct CDR3 sequences, more than 7% of them seen only once.

This rearrangement joins TRBV29-1 to TRBJ1-2; no reliable D call. The TCR sequence derives from a woman in her thirties or forties in good health. The source material was PBMCs. The CDR3 reads CSVRERVGYGYTF. The CDR3 DNA follows: TGCAGCGTCCGCGAGAGAGTAGGCTATGGCTACACCTTC. Using reference TRBV29-1 and TRBJ1-2 for the parts outside the CDR3, the full variable domain is SAVISQKPSRDICQRGTSLTIQCQVDSQVTMMFWYRQQPGQSLTLIATANQGSEATYESGFVIDKFPISRPNLTFSTLTVSNMSPEDSSIYLCSVRERVGYGYTFGSGTRLTVV.